The 32 T cell receptor beta chains reported below all come from one sample, sequenced in a study of blood T cell repertoires in COVID-19. Using immunoSEQ multiplex PCR, the repertoire was profiled, and TCRdb retains in-frame clones only, with some absent. This sample carries about 52,000 clones, just under 90% of them seen once, and the ten largest clones take 7% to 9%. The material sequenced was peripheral blood. The receptor set was obtained from a man older than 75 with active or convalescent COVID-19.

Remarks on this clone: One junction end disagrees with the germline gene, perhaps due to a read error. V is TRBV7-2 and J is TRBJ2-5, with TRBD2 as a possible D gene (6 bases). CDR3 length: 15 residues. The germline V gene encodes CDR1 SGHTA and CDR2 FQGNSA. CDR3 amino acids: CASSLGGRRVESQYF. CDR3 DNA: TGTGCCAGCAGCTTAGGGGGGAGGAGGGTAGAGAGCCAGTACTTC.

The V and J genes are TRBV11-1 and TRBJ1-5; D unclear. CDR1 SGHAT and CDR2 FQDESV come from the germline V gene (reference sequence). CDR3 length: 13 residues. Trimming took 5 bases from V and 5 from J, leaving 10 bases between them. As DNA, the CDR3 is TGTGCCAGCAGCCCCGCGGTAGATCAGCCCCAGCATTTT. This encodes CASSPAVDQPQHF.

The chain joins TRBV19 to TRBJ1-5; D unresolved. Per germline, CDR1 LNHDA and CDR2 SQIVND (reference sequence). V lost 7 bases and J lost 0, with 13 bases in between. This CDR3 region has 15 residues. The CDR3 loop reads CASTLTGDSNQPQHF. In DNA form, the CDR3 reads TGTGCCAGTACCCTAACCGGGGATAGCAATCAGCCCCAGCATTTT.

The chain couples TRBV7-2 to TRBJ2-5, with 10 bases aligning to TRBD2. V gave up 2 bases and J gave up 3 bases; unmatched junction bases: 3. The CDR3 is 15 residues long. Germline loops: CDR1 SGHTA, CDR2 FQGNSA. Here the CDR3 reads CASSLSGLAEETQYF. As DNA, the CDR3 is TGTGCCAGCAGCTTATCCGGACTAGCGGAAGAGACCCAGTACTTC.

The chain has TRBV6-5 and TRBJ1-1, with TRBD1 matching over 9 bases. V lost 7 bases, J lost 8 bases, and 5 bases stayed unmatched. The CDR3 extends over 12 amino acids. The germline CDR1 and CDR2 sequences are MNHEY and SVGAGI. The CDR3 nucleotides are TGTGCCAGCAAAACAGGGGGCAGAGAAGCTTTCTTT. This sequence encodes CASKTGGREAFF.

CDR3 amino acids: CASSLSTYEQYF. Written as DNA, the CDR3 is TGTGCCAGCAGCCTGAGCACCTACGAGCAGTACTTC. The V gene is TRBV6-5, the J gene TRBJ2-7, with D hard to call. This CDR3 has 12 amino acids. Trimming left V 6 bases short and J 2 bases short, with 8 bases between. Germline V CDR1 and CDR2: MNHEY, SVGAGI.

V is TRBV27 and J is TRBJ1-2; D is ambiguous. Trimming pared 0 bases from V and 8 bases from J, leaving 13 bases between. This CDR3 has 14 amino acids. Germline values: CDR1 MNHEY, CDR2 SMNVEV (reference sequence). CDR3 in DNA: TGTGCCAGCAGTTTATCGCGCCGTTCCCGGGGCTACACCTTC. This translates into CASSLSRRSRGYTF.

V and J are TRBV29-1 and TRBJ2-2; 12 nucleotides match TRBD2. CDR1 SQVTM and CDR2 ANQGSEA come from the germline V gene. J lost 4 bases, V lost 6 bases, and 6 bases had no gene match. The CDR3 is made up of 15 amino acids. CDR3 in DNA: TGCAGCGTCGTGGGGACTAGCGGGTTCACCGGGGAGCTGTTTTTT. Residues: CSVVGTSGFTGELFF.

This chain uses TRBV3-1 (or the pseudogene TRBV3-2) with TRBJ2-5; the D gene is possibly TRBD1 (6 bases). The CDR3 length is 15 residues. Germline CDR1 is LGHDT and CDR2 is YNNKEL (reference sequence). Trimming removed 1 base from V and 0 bases from J, with 9 bases in between. As DNA, the CDR3 is TGTGCCAGCAGCCAAGCGGACAGCTACCAAGAGACCCAGTACTTC. The encoded protein is CASSQADSYQETQYF.

V usage is TRBV3-1 (or the pseudogene TRBV3-2) and J usage is TRBJ2-7; the match to TRBD1 covers 9 bases. V was clipped by 0 bases and J by 3 bases; unmatched bases: 24. This CDR3 is 22 amino acids long. Germline V gene data show CDR1 as LGHDT and CDR2 as YNNKEL (reference sequence). The DNA for the CDR3 is TGTGCCAGCAGCCAAGATAGGGACAGAGGGGACAGGGACTCAATATTCCTCTACGAGCAGTACTTC. It encodes CASSQDRDRGDRDSIFLYEQYF.

The rearrangement links TRBV6-2 or TRBV6-3 to TRBJ1-5; 9 bases agree with TRBD1. The CDR3 is 15 amino acids. Germline CDR1 reads MNHEY; CDR2 reads SVGEGT. The trim removed 5 bases at V and 6 bases at J, leaving 8 bases unmatched. The CDR3 DNA is TGTGCCAGCAGTGATCTAGGGACAGGGTTTCAGCCCCAGCATTTT. Encoded protein: CASSDLGTGFQPQHF.

This rearrangement joins TRBV10-2 to TRBJ2-1, with TRBD1 matching over 7 bases. The CDR3 length is 17 residues. The ends lost 0 bases at V and 6 bases at J; junction bases unmatched: 11. Germline CDR1 and CDR2: WSHSY and SAAADI. CDR3 amino acids: CASSESTVTGFLNEQFF. CDR3 nucleotide sequence: TGCGCCAGCAGTGAGTCGACGGTGACAGGGTTCCTCAATGAGCAGTTCTTC.

V and J are TRBV6-5 and TRBJ1-1; no clear D gene. Trimming removed 2 bases from V and 9 bases from J, with 13 bases in between. In germline, CDR1 is MNHEY, CDR2 SVGAGI. This CDR3 has 13 residues. CDR3 amino acids: CASSYQRAFQAFF. CDR3 nucleotides: TGTGCCAGCAGTTACCAGAGGGCATTTCAAGCTTTCTTT.

This clone occurred a few times. V gene TRBV9 combines with J gene TRBJ1-3; D uncertain. V was clipped by 3 bases and J by 2 bases, with 12 bases between them. Germline CDR1 is SGDLS and CDR2 is YYNGEE. The CDR3 sequence is 15 residues long. CDR3: CASSGGFYPGNTIYF. DNA of the CDR3: TGTGCCAGCAGCGGAGGTTTTTACCCTGGAAACACCATATATTTT.

The chain couples TRBV7-2 to TRBJ2-3, with unresolved D. The length of the CDR3 is 15 residues. The germline V gene encodes CDR1 SGHTA and CDR2 FQGNSA. Trimming took 1 base from V and 2 from J, leaving 10 bases between them. DNA of the CDR3: TGTGCCAGCAGCTTAGGAGTCGGTCTCACAGATACGCAGTATTTT. This encodes CASSLGVGLTDTQYF.

This sequence joins TRBV27 and TRBJ1-5; no clear D gene. The CDR3 sequence is 15 residues long. The ends were cut back, 5 bases at V and 3 bases at J, with 14 bases in the middle. CDR1 and CDR2 from the germline V gene are MNHEY and SMNVEV (reference sequence). The CDR3 nucleotides are TGTGCCAGCAGTCCCGTGCAAGAGATCAATCAGCCCCAGCATTTT. It translates to CASSPVQEINQPQHF.

CDR3 nucleotide sequence: TGTGCCAGCAGCCCTGGGACTGATCAAGAGACCCAGTACTTC. Translation gives CASSPGTDQETQYF. The chain couples TRBV28 to TRBJ2-5, with D perhaps TRBD2 (6 bases). V was clipped by 6 bases and J by 2 bases, with 13 bases between them. Per the germline V gene, CDR1 is MDHEN and CDR2 is SYDVKM. The CDR3 contains 14 residues.

The chain joins TRBV29-1 to TRBJ2-3, with D perhaps matching TRBD1 (5 bases). The V gene lost 4 bases and the J gene lost 1 base, with 24 bases spanning the gap. This CDR3 comprises 18 residues. Germline CDR1 reads SQVTM; CDR2 reads ANQGSEA. CDR3 sequence: CSVADLSGNSEGTDTQYF. As DNA, the CDR3 is TGCAGCGTTGCCGATCTTTCAGGGAACTCCGAGGGCACAGATACGCAGTATTTT.

This chain uses TRBV30 with TRBJ2-2; TRBD1 matches 9 bases. Germline V CDR1 and CDR2: GTSNPN, SVGIG (reference sequence). J gave up 4 bases and V 2 bases, and 2 bases lay outside the gene matches. The CDR3 spans 14 residues. CDR3 loop: CAWSNRGRTGELFF. In DNA, the CDR3 is TGTGCCTGGAGTAACAGGGGGCGCACCGGGGAGCTGTTTTTT.

The V call is TRBV7-2, the J call TRBJ2-1; 7 nucleotides match TRBD2. The J segment lost 5 bases and the V segment lost 2 bases, leaving 6 bases of the junction unmatched. The CDR3 totals 15 residues. Germline assignment: CDR1 SGHTA and CDR2 FQGNSA. The CDR3 spells CASSLYGRTNNEQFF. The CDR3 DNA follows: TGTGCCAGCAGCTTATACGGGAGGACAAACAATGAGCAGTTCTTC.

The rearrangement uses TRBV24-1 and TRBJ2-1, with 10 bases matching TRBD2. The germline V gene has CDR1 KGHDR and CDR2 SFDVKD. The CDR3 is 13 residues long. V was pared by 5 bases and J by 10 bases, with 4 bases of the junction left unmatched. As DNA, the CDR3 is TGTGCCACCAGTGGGAGTAGCGGGAGGGAGCAGTTCTTC. Protein: CATSGSSGREQFF.

The genes are TRBV6-5 and TRBJ2-7; maybe TRBD2 (6 bases). V dropped 4 bases and J dropped 6 bases, with 16 bases sitting between them. The CDR3 has 14 amino acids. Looked up from germline, CDR1 is MNHEY and CDR2 is SVGAGI. In DNA form, the CDR3 reads TGTGCCAGCAGTTGGGCGGGACCCTCGGCCGAGCAGTACTTC. Its protein is CASSWAGPSAEQYF.

This chain links TRBV10-1 with TRBJ2-4; a possible D gene is TRBD1 (5 bases). Trimming pared 2 bases from V and 1 base from J, leaving 6 bases between. This CDR3 is 14 amino acids long. Per the germline V gene, CDR1 is WNHNN and CDR2 is SYGVQD (reference sequence). CDR3 in amino acids: CASSERGAKNIQYF. CDR3 coding DNA: TGCGCCAGCAGTGAGAGGGGTGCCAAAAACATTCAGTACTTC.

The chain recombines TRBV5-5 with TRBJ2-1; D ambiguous. The V end was cut by 0 bases, the J end by 1 base, with 8 bases between. The CDR3 is 15 residues long. The germline V gene encodes CDR1 SGHKS and CDR2 YYEKEE (reference sequence). CDR3 protein: CASSLEPQSYNEQFF. Written as DNA, the CDR3 is TGTGCCAGCAGCTTGGAACCCCAGTCCTACAATGAGCAGTTCTTC.

The gene calls are TRBV27 and TRBJ1-3; maybe TRBD1 (5 bases). This CDR3 has 14 residues. The V end lost 6 bases, the J end lost 0 bases, and 9 bases lay between the germline ends. The germline gives CDR1 MNHEY, CDR2 SMNVEV (reference sequence). CDR3 in amino acids: CASSPGFSGNTIYF. The CDR3, as DNA: TGTGCCAGCAGCCCAGGGTTCTCTGGAAACACCATATATTTT.

This clone was counted only a few times. The chain is built from TRBV3-1 (or the pseudogene TRBV3-2) and TRBJ2-3; D remains ambiguous. CDR3 length: 14 amino acids. V dropped 4 bases and J dropped 2 bases, with 10 bases sitting between them. Germline V gene sequence: CDR1 LGHDT, CDR2 YNNKEL (reference sequence). For the CDR3, the DNA is TGTGCCAGCAGCCGGTCTCCTATCACAGATACGCAGTATTTT. Encoded protein: CASSRSPITDTQYF.

This clone was counted once. The gene calls are TRBV2 and TRBJ2-5; 9 positions match TRBD2. The CDR3 totals 16 residues. Germline CDR1 SNHLY, CDR2 FYNNEI. Germline trimming cut 6 bases from V and 5 bases from J; bases unmatched to any gene: 13. CDR3 region: CASRNRGGRVLETQYF. DNA of the CDR3: TGTGCCAGCAGAAACCGCGGCGGGAGGGTCCTGGAGACCCAGTACTTC. The complete variable domain, with remaining parts taken from reference TRBV2 and TRBJ2-5, reads EPEVTQTPSHQVTQMGQEVILRCVPISNHLYFYWYRQILGQKVEFLVSFYNNEISEKSEIFDDQFSVERPDGSNFTLKIRSTKLEDSAMYFCASRNRGGRVLETQYFGPGTRLLVL.

This clone was seen only once. Here the CDR3 reads CAWREGALSYNEQFF. DNA for the CDR3: TGTGCCTGGAGAGAAGGGGCACTGTCCTACAATGAGCAGTTCTTC. The J gene is TRBJ2-1, the V gene TRBV30; maybe TRBD1 (5 bases). Germline V gene data show CDR1 as GTSNPN and CDR2 as SVGIG (reference sequence). The CDR3 consists of 15 residues. V dropped 3 bases and J dropped 1 base, with 13 bases sitting between them.

J is TRBJ1-3 and V is TRBV11-2; TRBD1 agrees at 7 bases. Looked up from germline, CDR1 is SGHAT and CDR2 is FQNNGV. The V gene end was trimmed by 5 bases and the J gene end by 2 bases; junction bases not matched to a gene: 9. The CDR3 spans 16 residues. The CDR3 loop reads CASSRWTGSPGNTIYF. Written as DNA, the CDR3 is TGTGCCAGCAGCCGGTGGACAGGATCCCCTGGAAACACCATATATTTT.

The rearrangement joins TRBV19 to TRBJ2-1, with TRBD2 matching 8 bases. Germline loops: CDR1 LNHDA, CDR2 SQIVND (reference sequence). CDR3 length: 16 residues. The ends lost 6 bases at V and 10 bases at J; junction bases unmatched: 17. CDR3 DNA sequence: TGTGCCAGTAGGGATTTAAGCGGGGGCCCCGGACGGGAGCAGTTCTTC. It yields the protein CASRDLSGGPGREQFF.

This chain uses TRBV30 with TRBJ1-2; D not resolved. The germline V and J ends were trimmed by 2 bases and 2 bases, with 6 bases remaining between them. CDR3 size: 12 residues. Per germline, CDR1 GTSNPN and CDR2 SVGIG (reference sequence). The CDR3 here is CAWSSGNYGYTF. The CDR3 region has the DNA TGTGCCTGGAGTTCGGGGAACTATGGCTACACCTTC.

This sequence joins TRBV7-9 and TRBJ2-6; D not certain. Germline loops: CDR1 SEHNR, CDR2 FQNEAQ (reference sequence). Trimming stripped 4 bases from V and 0 bases from J, with 10 bases between. The CDR3 totals 16 residues. The CDR3 here is CASSSPSNSGANVLTF. The CDR3 bases are TGTGCCAGCAGCTCCCCGTCTAACTCTGGGGCCAACGTCCTGACTTTC. Full variable domain (remainder filled in from reference TRBV7-9 and TRBJ2-6): DTGVSQNPRHKITKRGQNVTFRCDPISEHNRLYWYRQTLGQGPEFLTYFQNEAQLEKSRLLSDRFSAERPKGSFSTLEIQRTEQGDSAMYLCASSSPSNSGANVLTFGAGSRLTVL.